The 11 T cell receptor beta chains below all came from one sample that was sequenced in a study of T cells in Graves' hyperthyroidism and ophthalmopathy. Regions amplified from RNA transcripts were the TCR beta CDR3 regions. With the HTBI primer set, the TCR CDR3 went through a first round of RT-PCR. Using its own MiXCR run on the multiplex PCR reads, TCRdb lists one record per CDR3 protein. In the table there are about 100,000 distinct CDR3 sequences, about 17% of which are singletons. The source material was blood. Every receptor here comes from a woman aged 45-59 years with Graves' hyperthyroidism.

This clonotype appeared a few times. This sequence joins TRBV30 and TRBJ2-6; TRBD1 matches 7 bases. The germline CDR1 and CDR2 sequences are GTSNPN and SVGIG (reference sequence). V dropped 2 bases and J dropped 0; count of bases not matched to a gene: 13. This CDR3 comprises 19 residues. For the CDR3, the DNA is TGTGCCTGGAGTTACCCGGGACAGACATTATACTCTGGGGCCAACGTCCTGACTTTC. Protein product: CAWSYPGQTLYSGANVLTF.

This clonotype was observed at least ten times. The CDR3 region is CADNSREPYEQYF. In nucleotides, the CDR3 is TGTGCCGACAATTCCAGGGAACCCTACGAGCAGTACTTC. The V gene is TRBV12-3 or TRBV12-4, the J gene TRBJ2-7; weak D call: TRBD1 (5 bases). V shed 11 bases and J shed 2 bases, with 16 bases lying between them. This CDR3 is 13 amino acids long.

The genes are TRBV6-2 or TRBV6-3 and TRBJ1-4, with D unclear. CDR1 and CDR2 (germline): MNHEY, SVGEGT. The CDR3 sequence is 15 residues long. Trimming left V 2 bases short and J 8 bases short, with 15 bases between. The CDR3 loop is CASSYLGASEEKLFF. DNA for the CDR3: TGTGCCAGCAGTTACCTTGGCGCCTCGGAGGAAAAACTGTTTTTT.

This clonotype has more than one count but fewer than ten. CDR3 amino acids: CASSSGLAIETQYF. The CDR3 bases are TGTGCCAGCAGTTCGGGACTAGCTATAGAGACCCAGTACTTC. The chain links TRBV28 to TRBJ2-5, with TRBD2 identical over 9 bases. CDR1 is MDHEN, CDR2 SYDVKM, per germline. CDR3 length equals 14 residues. V shed 4 bases and J 4 bases; nucleotides not matched to a gene: 4.

This clonotype was seen just once. The chain is built from TRBV14 and TRBJ2-7; D gene ambiguous. CDR3 size: 12 residues. CDR1 SGHDN and CDR2 FVKESK come from the germline V gene. V dropped 0 bases and J dropped 6 bases, with 6 bases sitting between them. The CDR3 nucleotides are TGTGCCAGCAGCCAAGATCGACGCGAGCAGTACTTC. Its protein is CASSQDRREQYF.

This clonotype occurred many times. The V call is TRBV28, the J call TRBJ2-5; D remains ambiguous. Trimming cost V 8 bases and J 6 bases, with 13 bases left between them. CDR1 is MDHEN and CDR2 is SYDVKM in the germline V gene. This CDR3 comprises 12 residues. The CDR3 sequence: CASQFSRQTQYF. The CDR3 bases are TGTGCCAGCCAGTTCTCTCGCCAGACCCAGTACTTC.

This clonotype was counted many times. This chain connects TRBV19 to TRBJ2-3, with D perhaps TRBD2 (6 bases). The length of the CDR3 is 15 residues. Germline CDR1 reads LNHDA; CDR2 reads SQIVND (reference sequence). V lost 7 bases and J lost 3, with 17 bases in between. The CDR3 nucleotides are TGTGCCAGTACCCCTAGGGGAGGCGGGACAGATACGCAGTATTTT. This encodes CASTPRGGGTDTQYF.

The chain is built from TRBV10-3 and TRBJ2-7, with 10 nucleotides matching TRBD1. With V trimmed by 2 bases and J by 3 bases, 1 base remained unmatched. Germline CDR1 is ENHRY and CDR2 is SYGVKD. The CDR3 loop spans 14 amino acids. The CDR3, as DNA: TGTGCCATCAGTGAGGACAGGGGGCACTACGAGCAGTACGTC. Protein: CAISEDRGHYEQYV.

The sample holds a few counts of this clonotype. The rearrangement links TRBV7-9 to TRBJ1-2; D is unresolved. Germline CDR1 is SEHNR and CDR2 is FQNEAQ (reference sequence). The CDR3 runs to 12 residues. The germline V and J ends were trimmed by 1 base and 7 bases, with 7 bases remaining between them. The CDR3 nucleotides read TGTGCCAGCAGCTTAGTTCAGGCTGGCTACACCTTC. Amino acid sequence: CASSLVQAGYTF.

In this sample, this clonotype turned up many times. This chain uses TRBV2 with TRBJ2-5; no firm D call. Germline V gene sequence: CDR1 SNHLY, CDR2 FYNNEI. The CDR3 runs to 13 residues. V lost 4 bases and J 1 base, leaving 7 bases between the germline ends. CDR3 nucleotides: TGTGCCAGCAGTGTGGCTGCCCAAGAGACCCAGTACTTC. Protein sequence: CASSVAAQETQYF.

The table lists this clonotype with many counts. V gene TRBV3-1 combines with J gene TRBJ2-7; weak D call: TRBD2 (5 bases). The CDR3 contains 12 residues. V was clipped by 5 bases and J by 6 bases, with 11 bases between them. Germline V gives CDR1 LGHDT, CDR2 YNNKEL (reference sequence). CDR3 sequence: CASSNSGGEQYV. The CDR3 DNA follows: TGTGCCAGCAGCAACAGCGGTGGCGAGCAGTACGTC.